This T cell receptor beta chain was obtained from a study of blood T cell repertoires in COVID-19 (dated by TCRdb to the early 2020s). In the study overall: Collaborator samples came from the United States, Italy and Spain and covered acute and convalescent phases of COVID-19. Where HLA class I and class II types were available, the types were taken from metadata supplied by the sample provider, not from assay-based typing. The repertoires were made available in a free public database intended to serve as a resource for research on the immune response to SARS-CoV-2. The samples were drawn from the first 160 participants of the ongoing ImmuneRACE study and from 1,254 subjects provided by 6 global collaborators. Nearly every sample came with metadata listing a de-identified subject ID, COVID-19 status, age in years and sex. The material from the prospective study consisted of cDNA or gDNA derived from T cells, B-cell-depleted T cells, or PBMCs. Deeply sampled blood TCRbeta repertoires from subjects exposed to, actively infected with, or recovered from COVID-19 were included in the dataset. What the research found in general, with its limitations: The amount of clinical and demographic metadata varied by source and participant and was provided uncurated.

At the junction V is shortened by 5 bases and J by 4 bases, with 9 bases in between. From the germline V gene (reference sequence), CDR1 is SEHNR and CDR2 is FQNEAQ. Including cysteine and phenylalanine, the CDR3 has 13 amino acids. Only the CDR3 region is kept as DNA, spanning 39 bases read in frame from base 1. To note about this clone: Its antigen remains undetermined. The sample holds no much larger clone one base away, and base qualities are not on file.

Each collaborating institution followed its own protocols to collect whole blood in K2EDTA tubes. Collaborator samples were shipped for TCRbeta analysis as frozen whole blood, isolated PBMCs, or DNA extracted from either sample type. The immunoSEQ Assay, a bias-controlled multiplex PCR, was used to amplify TCRbeta CDR3 regions from genomic DNA. In the source study's methods: The number of nucleated cells in each sample was estimated from the amplification of reference gene primers within the assay. To quantify the absolute abundance of each unique TCRbeta CDR3 rearrangement, sequence reads were collapsed and filtered. For each sample, productive Simpson clonality was calculated as the square root of Simpson's diversity index over productive rearrangements. TCRdb obtained this table from immuneACCESS and retained in-frame rearrangements with V and J assigned. These tables miss some clones; where compared with another copy, unresolved V genes account for less than half of the shortfall, and the remainder is unexplained. The DNA gave D and trimming, while V, J and clone size come from that table. The sample records roughly 120,000 clones, 75% to 80% of which are singletons. More than 15% of the sample comes from the top ten.

The sequence links TRBV7-9 to TRBJ1-5, with no reliable assignment of the D segment. This receptor was identified in an elderly woman with active or convalescent COVID-19. The sequencing input was peripheral blood. Read as DNA, the sequence is TGTGCCAGCAGCCCTCAGACTAATCAGCCCCAGCATTTT. This encodes CASSPQTNQPQHF.